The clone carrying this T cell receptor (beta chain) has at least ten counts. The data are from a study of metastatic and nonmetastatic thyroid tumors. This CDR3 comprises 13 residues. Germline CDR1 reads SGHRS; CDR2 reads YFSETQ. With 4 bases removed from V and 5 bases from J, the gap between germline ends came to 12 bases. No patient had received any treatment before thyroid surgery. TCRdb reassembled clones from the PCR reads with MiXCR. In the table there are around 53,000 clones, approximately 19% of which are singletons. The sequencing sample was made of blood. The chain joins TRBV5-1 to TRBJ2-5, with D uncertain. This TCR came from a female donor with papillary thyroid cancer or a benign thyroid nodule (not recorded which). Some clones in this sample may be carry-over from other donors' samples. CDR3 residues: CASSSLVGETQYF. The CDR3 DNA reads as TGCGCCAGCAGCAGCCTAGTGGGGGAGACCCAGTACTTC.